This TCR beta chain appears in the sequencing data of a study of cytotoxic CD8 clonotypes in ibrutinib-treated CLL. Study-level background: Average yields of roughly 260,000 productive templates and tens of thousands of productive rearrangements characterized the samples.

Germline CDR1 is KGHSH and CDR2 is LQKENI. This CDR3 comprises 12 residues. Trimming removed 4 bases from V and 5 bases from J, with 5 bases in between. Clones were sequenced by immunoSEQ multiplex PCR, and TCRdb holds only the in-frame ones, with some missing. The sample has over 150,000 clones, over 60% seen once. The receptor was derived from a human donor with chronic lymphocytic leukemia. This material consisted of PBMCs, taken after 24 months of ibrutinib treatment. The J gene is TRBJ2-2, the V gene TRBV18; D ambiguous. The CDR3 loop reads CASSQVTGELFF. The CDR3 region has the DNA TGTGCCAGCTCACAAGTGACCGGGGAGCTGTTTTTT.